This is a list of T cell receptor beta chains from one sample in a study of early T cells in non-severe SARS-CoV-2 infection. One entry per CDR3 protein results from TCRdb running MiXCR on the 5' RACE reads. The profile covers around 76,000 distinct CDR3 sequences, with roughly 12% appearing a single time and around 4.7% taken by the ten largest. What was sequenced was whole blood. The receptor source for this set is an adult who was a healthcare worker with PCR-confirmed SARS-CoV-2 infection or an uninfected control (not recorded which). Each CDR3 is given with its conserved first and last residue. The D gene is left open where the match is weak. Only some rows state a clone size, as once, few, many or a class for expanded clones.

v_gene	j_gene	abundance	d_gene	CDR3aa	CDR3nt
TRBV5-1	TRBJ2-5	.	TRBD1	CASRAGTGMETQYF	TGCGCCAGCAGAGCCGGGACAGGAATGGAGACCCAGTACTTC
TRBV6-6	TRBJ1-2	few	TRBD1	CASSYSRTGGDYTF	TGTGCCAGCAGTTACTCGAGGACAGGGGGCGACTACACCTTC
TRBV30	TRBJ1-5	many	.	CAWSDINQPQHF	TGTGCCTGGAGCGACATCAATCAGCCCCAGCATTTT
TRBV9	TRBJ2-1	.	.	CASSGTGSEQFF	TGTGCCAGCAGCGGAACAGGGAGTGAGCAGTTCTTC
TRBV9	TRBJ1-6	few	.	CASSGGGSYNSPLHF	TGTGCCAGCAGCGGAGGAGGCTCCTATAATTCACCCCTCCACTTT
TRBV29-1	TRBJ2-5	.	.	CSATSRVRETQYF	TGCAGCGCCACGAGTAGGGTCCGAGAGACCCAGTACTTC
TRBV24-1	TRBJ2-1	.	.	CATSSFRGGDNNEQFF	TGTGCCACCAGTTCTTTCAGGGGGGGGGATAACAATGAGCAGTTCTTC
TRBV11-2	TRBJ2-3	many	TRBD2	CASSSSGGPSTDTQYF	TGTGCCAGCAGCTCTAGCGGGGGCCCTAGCACAGATACGCAGTATTTT
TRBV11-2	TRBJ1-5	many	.	CASSQDRNNQPQHF	TGTGCCAGCAGCCAGGACAGAAACAATCAGCCCCAGCATTTT
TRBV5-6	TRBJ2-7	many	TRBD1	CASSIGTVSYEQYF	TGTGCCAGCAGCATCGGGACAGTCTCCTACGAGCAGTACTTC
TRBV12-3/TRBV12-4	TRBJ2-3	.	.	CASKSGPSVDTQYF	TGTGCCAGTAAAAGCGGACCTAGCGTCGATACGCAGTATTTT
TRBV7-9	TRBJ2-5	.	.	CASSLPILGVMRETQYF	TGTGCCAGCAGCTTACCGATACTAGGAGTGATGCGAGAGACCCAGTACTTC
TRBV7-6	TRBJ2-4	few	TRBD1	CASSLVQGENIQYF	TGTGCCAGCAGCTTAGTACAGGGGGAAAACATTCAGTACTTC
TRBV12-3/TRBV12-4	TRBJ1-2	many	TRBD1	CASSPDRGRRGYTF	TGTGCCAGCAGTCCGGACAGGGGTAGGAGAGGCTACACCTTC
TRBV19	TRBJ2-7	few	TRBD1	CATGGYEQYF	TGTGCCACAGGGGGATACGAGCAGTACTTC
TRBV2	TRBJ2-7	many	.	CASSEGNSYEQYF	TGTGCCAGCAGTGAAGGCAACTCCTACGAGCAGTACTTC
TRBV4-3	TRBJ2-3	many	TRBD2	CASSHRTSGGRDTQYF	TGCGCCAGCAGCCACCGGACTAGCGGGGGCAGAGATACGCAGTATTTT
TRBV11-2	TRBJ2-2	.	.	CASRKGSGELFF	TGTGCCAGCAGAAAGGGGTCCGGGGAGCTGTTTTTT
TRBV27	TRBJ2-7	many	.	CASSFGGTRAYEQYF	TGTGCCAGCAGTTTTGGGGGGACGAGAGCCTACGAGCAGTACTTC
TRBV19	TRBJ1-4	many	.	CASTSPQGATNEKLFF	TGTGCCAGTACCTCCCCCCAAGGGGCAACTAATGAAAAACTGTTTTTT
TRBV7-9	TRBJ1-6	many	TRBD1	CASSSGTGGSPLHF	TGTGCCAGCAGCTCAGGGACAGGGGGTTCACCCCTCCACTTT
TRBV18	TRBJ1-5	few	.	CASSPPGRNQPQHF	TGTGCCAGCTCACCACCGGGACGCAATCAGCCCCAGCATTTT
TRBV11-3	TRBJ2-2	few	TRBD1	CASSTRDRGLGELSF	TGTGCCAGCAGCACCCGGGACAGGGGGCTCGGGGAGCTGTCTTTT
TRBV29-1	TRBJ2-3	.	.	CSVEWQASTDTQYF	TGCAGCGTTGAGTGGCAGGCTAGCACAGATACGCAGTATTTT
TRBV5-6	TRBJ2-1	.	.	CASSLGGPNSFNEQFF	TGTGCCAGCAGCTTGGGGGGGCCTAACTCCTTTAATGAGCAGTTCTTC
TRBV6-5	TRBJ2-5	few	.	CASSPQTGQETQYF	TGTGCCAGCAGTCCTCAGACGGGCCAAGAGACCCAGTACTTC
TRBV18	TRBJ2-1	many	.	CASSAGQYNEQFF	TGTGCCAGCTCGGCGGGACAATACAATGAGCAGTTCTTC
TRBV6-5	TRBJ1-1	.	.	CASSYFGDPPETEAFF	TGTGCCAGCAGTTACTTCGGCGACCCTCCGGAGACTGAAGCTTTCTTT
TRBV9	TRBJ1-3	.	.	CASSHSGEVSGNTIYF	TGTGCCAGCAGCCATAGTGGTGAGGTCTCTGGAAACACCATATATTTT
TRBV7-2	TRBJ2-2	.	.	CASSGAGANTGELFF	TGTGCCAGCAGCGGGGCAGGGGCGAACACCGGGGAGCTGTTTTTT
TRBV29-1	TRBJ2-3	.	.	CSVVAPSTDTQYF	TGCAGCGTTGTGGCACCCAGCACAGATACGCAGTATTTT
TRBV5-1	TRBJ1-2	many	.	CASSYDGGEGYGYTF	TGCGCCAGCAGTTATGATGGGGGTGAAGGCTATGGCTACACCTTC
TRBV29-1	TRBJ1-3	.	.	CSVEVNSGNTIYF	TGCAGCGTTGAGGTGAACTCTGGAAACACCATATATTTT
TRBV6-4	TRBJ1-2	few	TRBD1	CASRAGQGSGGYTF	TGTGCCAGCAGGGCTGGACAGGGTTCCGGTGGCTACACCTTC
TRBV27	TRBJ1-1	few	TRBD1	CASSWDREGEAFF	TGTGCCAGCAGTTGGGACAGGGAAGGTGAAGCTTTCTTT
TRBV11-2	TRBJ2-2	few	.	CASSLGAFGGELFF	TGTGCCAGCAGCTTAGGGGCTTTCGGCGGGGAGCTGTTTTTT
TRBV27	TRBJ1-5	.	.	CASRVGRGSNQPQHF	TGTGCCAGCCGAGTGGGACGGGGAAGCAATCAGCCCCAGCATTTT
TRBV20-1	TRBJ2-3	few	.	CSARHRQGPTDTQYF	TGCAGTGCTCGACACCGGCAGGGCCCCACAGATACGCAGTATTTT
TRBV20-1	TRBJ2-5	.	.	CSASSPGTTQETQYF	TGCAGTGCTTCTTCCCCCGGGACAACTCAAGAGACCCAGTACTTC
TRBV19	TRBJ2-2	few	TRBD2	CASSIPSGGITGELFF	TGTGCCAGTAGTATCCCCAGCGGGGGGATTACCGGGGAGCTGTTTTTT